This T cell receptor beta chain was identified during a study of cytotoxic CD8 clonotypes in ibrutinib-treated CLL. Study-wide context: Partial responders 24, complete 2; 12 progressed and approximately 15 stayed in remission by median roughly 70 months.

From germline, CDR1 is MDHEN and CDR2 SYDVKM. This CDR3 is 15 amino acids long. J lost 3 bases, V lost 4 bases, and 3 bases had no gene match. Study results and limitations: Among the clonotypes, public ones were uncommon and contracted or held stable on treatment. Upon ibrutinib response clonality rose, and upon progression it fell back toward baseline.

Measured with immunoSEQ multiplex PCR; TCRdb has only the in-frame clones, and not every one. The data contain approximately 100,000 clones, approximately 80% of them singletons. Worth noting for this clone: Antigen specificity is unknown.

Here the sequenced sample was PBMCs, taken after 24 months of ibrutinib treatment. The receptor's source is a human donor with chronic lymphocytic leukemia. J is TRBJ2-7 and V is TRBV28; 13 nucleotides match TRBD2. The CDR3 bases are TGTGCCAGCAGTTGGACTAGCGGGAGCCTCTACGAGCAGTACTTC. Protein sequence: CASSWTSGSLYEQYF.